The rows below give T cell receptor beta chains drawn from one sample of a study of blood T cell repertoires in COVID-19. Clones were read by immunoSEQ multiplex PCR, and TCRdb kept only the in-frame ones, dropping some. The data contain roughly 320,000 clones, more than 75% of them seen just once; the ten biggest clones take up about 1.2%. Sequences were obtained from peripheral blood. The source of these receptors is a man between 65 and 85 years old with acute or convalescent COVID-19. Both conserved end residues are part of each CDR3. A D gene is named only where the DNA matches it firmly. Size is omitted from some rows. Given values are once, few, many or a class for expanded clones.

CDR3	DNA	D	J	V	length	size
CASSPPSNQETQYF	TGCGCCAGCAGCCCCCCTAGCAACCAAGAGACCCAGTACTTC	.	TRBJ2-5	TRBV5-1	14	.
CSVRTTGVEQYF	TGCAGCGTTAGAACCACAGGGGTCGAGCAGTACTTC	TRBD1	TRBJ2-7	TRBV29-1	12	.
CASRPSLAGELFF	TGTGCCAGCAGGCCGAGTCTCGCCGGGGAGCTGTTTTTT	.	TRBJ2-2	TRBV11-2	13	few
CASQNRGSSQHF	TGTGCCAGTCAAAACAGGGGATCATCCCAGCATTTT	TRBD1	TRBJ1-5	TRBV19	12	few
CARPLGGGAWSNQPQHF	TGTGCCAGACCTCTTGGAGGGGGGGCTTGGAGCAATCAGCCCCAGCATTTT	.	TRBJ1-5	TRBV28	17	.
CASSEVLAGGRDTQYF	TGTGCCAGCAGTGAAGTACTAGCGGGGGGGCGAGATACGCAGTATTTT	TRBD2	TRBJ2-3	TRBV6-1	16	.
CASSLYPPQRGSGFYEQYF	TGTGCCAGCAGTTTATATCCCCCCCAGAGAGGGTCGGGCTTCTACGAGCAGTACTTC	.	TRBJ2-7	TRBV27	19	few
CASSPRGSTTNEKLFF	TGTGCCAGCTCACCGAGGGGGAGTACAACTAATGAAAAACTGTTTTTT	.	TRBJ1-4	TRBV18	16	.
CAWRGGTQYF	TGTGCCTGGAGAGGCGGGACCCAGTACTTC	.	TRBJ2-5	TRBV30	10	.
CASARVAGATGELFF	TGTGCCAGCGCCAGGGTTGCGGGAGCAACCGGGGAGCTGTTTTTT	TRBD2	TRBJ2-2	TRBV9	15	.
CASSDQRGAHNEQFF	TGTGCCAGCAGTGACCAGCGGGGGGCCCACAATGAGCAGTTCTTC	TRBD2	TRBJ2-1	TRBV6-1	15	.
CASTGTGNSEAFF	TGTGCCAGCACCGGGACAGGAAACTCTGAAGCTTTCTTT	TRBD1	TRBJ1-1	TRBV6-5	13	.
CASSLRVAGGSETQYF	TGTGCCAGCAGCCTACGGGTAGCGGGAGGTTCGGAGACCCAGTACTTC	TRBD2	TRBJ2-5	TRBV6-6	16	.
CASSIDAGDTEAFF	TGTGCCAGTAGTATAGATGCAGGGGACACTGAAGCTTTCTTT	.	TRBJ1-1	TRBV19	14	.
CASRTGDIQYF	TGTGCCAGCAGGACGGGGGACATTCAGTACTTC	.	TRBJ2-4	TRBV2	11	.
CASSTTGTGGSPEAFF	TGTGCCAGCAGTACCACCGGGACAGGGGGCAGCCCTGAAGCTTTCTTT	TRBD1	TRBJ1-1	TRBV28	16	.
CASSQVSEGGGELFF	TGTGCCAGCAGCCAAGTGTCGGAAGGAGGCGGGGAGCTGTTTTTT	.	TRBJ2-2	TRBV4-2	15	.
CASSLGQIAEAFF	TGTGCCAGCAGTTTAGGACAGATAGCTGAAGCTTTCTTT	.	TRBJ1-1	TRBV12-3/TRBV12-4	13	.
CASSNTGYNYGYTF	TGTGCCAGCAGCAACACAGGGTACAACTATGGCTACACCTTC	.	TRBJ1-2	TRBV5-5	14	.
CASSPRRASGGWDSPLHF	TGTGCCAGCAGTCCCCGCCGGGCCTCGGGGGGTTGGGATTCACCCCTCCACTTT	.	TRBJ1-6	TRBV28	18	once
CSVEGGGQPQHF	TGCAGCGTTGAAGGGGGGGGTCAGCCCCAGCATTTT	.	TRBJ1-5	TRBV29-1	12	.
CASSHVGTSGRASEQFF	TGTGCCAGCAGTCACGTAGGGACTAGCGGGAGGGCCTCTGAGCAGTTCTTC	TRBD2	TRBJ2-1	TRBV6-6	17	once
CASSPRLAGASDTQYF	TGTGCCAGCAGCCCAAGACTAGCGGGGGCCTCAGATACGCAGTATTTT	TRBD2	TRBJ2-3	TRBV11-2	16	.
CASSPGLPYTQYF	TGTGCCAGCAGCCCGGGACTACCTTATACGCAGTATTTT	TRBD2	TRBJ2-3	TRBV6-2/TRBV6-3	13	.
CASSLSGQGTEKLFF	TGTGCCAGCAGCCTCTCGGGACAGGGGACAGAAAAACTGTTTTTT	TRBD1	TRBJ1-4	TRBV7-2	15	.
CASSLAGAVAKNIQYF	TGTGCCAGCAGTTTAGCGGGAGCGGTAGCCAAAAACATTCAGTACTTC	TRBD2	TRBJ2-4	TRBV6-2/TRBV6-3	16	once
CASARRGYGYTF	TGTGCCAGCGCGAGACGGGGCTATGGCTACACCTTC	.	TRBJ1-2	TRBV28	12	.
CASSGQFYEQYF	TGTGCCAGCAGCGGACAGTTCTACGAGCAGTACTTC	.	TRBJ2-7	TRBV3-1/TRBV3-2	12	.
CASRDLAADTQYF	TGCGCCAGCAGGGACTTAGCCGCAGATACGCAGTATTTT	.	TRBJ2-3	TRBV5-1	13	.
CASVRAKGFLEQFF	TGTGCCAGCGTCCGGGCCAAGGGGTTCCTAGAGCAGTTCTTC	.	TRBJ2-1	TRBV28	14	.
CASQGLSYEQYF	TGTGCCTCTCAGGGGCTCTCCTACGAGCAGTACTTC	.	TRBJ2-7	TRBV28	12	.
CASSSPPGLAGGQETQYF	TGTGCCAGCAGTTCGCCGCCGGGACTAGCGGGAGGGCAAGAGACCCAGTACTTC	TRBD2	TRBJ2-5	TRBV6-2/TRBV6-3	18	.
CASSPSQGSQPQHF	TGTGCCAGCAGCCCCTCACAGGGAAGTCAGCCCCAGCATTTT	.	TRBJ1-5	TRBV7-9	14	.